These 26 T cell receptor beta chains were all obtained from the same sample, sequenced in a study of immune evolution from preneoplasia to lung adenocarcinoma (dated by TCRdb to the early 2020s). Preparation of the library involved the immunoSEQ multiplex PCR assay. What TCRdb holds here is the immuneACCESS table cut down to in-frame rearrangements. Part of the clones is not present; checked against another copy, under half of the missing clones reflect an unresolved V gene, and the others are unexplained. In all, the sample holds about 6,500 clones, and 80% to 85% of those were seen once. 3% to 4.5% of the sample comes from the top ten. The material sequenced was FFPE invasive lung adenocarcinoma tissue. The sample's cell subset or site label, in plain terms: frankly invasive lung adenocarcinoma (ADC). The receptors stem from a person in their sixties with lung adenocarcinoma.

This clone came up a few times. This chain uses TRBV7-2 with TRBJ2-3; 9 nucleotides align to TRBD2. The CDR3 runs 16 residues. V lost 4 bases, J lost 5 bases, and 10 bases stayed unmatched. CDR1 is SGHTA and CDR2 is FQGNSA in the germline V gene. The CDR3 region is CASSSQGAGGGDTQYF. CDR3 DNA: TGTGCCAGCAGCTCCCAGGGTGCGGGAGGGGGAGATACGCAGTATTTT. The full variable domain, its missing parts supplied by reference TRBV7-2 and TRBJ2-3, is GAGVSQSPSNKVTEKGKDVELRCDPISGHTALYWYRQSLGQGLEFLIYFQGNSAPDKSGLPSDRFSAERTGGSVSTLTIQRTQQEDSAVYLCASSSQGAGGGDTQYFGPGTRLTVL.

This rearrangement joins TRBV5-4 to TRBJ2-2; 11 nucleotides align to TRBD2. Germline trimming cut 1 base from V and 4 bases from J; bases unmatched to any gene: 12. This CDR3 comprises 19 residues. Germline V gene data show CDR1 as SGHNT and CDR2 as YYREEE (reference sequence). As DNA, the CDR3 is TGTGCCAGCAGCTTGCCGGGTAGCGGGAGGGCCGGGAGCACCGGGGAGCTGTTTTTT. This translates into CASSLPGSGRAGSTGELFF.

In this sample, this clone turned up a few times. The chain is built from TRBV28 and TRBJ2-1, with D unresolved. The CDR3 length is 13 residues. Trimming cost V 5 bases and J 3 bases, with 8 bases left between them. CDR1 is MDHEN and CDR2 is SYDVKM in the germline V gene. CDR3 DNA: TGTGCCAGCAGTACTGGATACTACAATGAGCAGTTCTTC. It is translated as CASSTGYYNEQFF.

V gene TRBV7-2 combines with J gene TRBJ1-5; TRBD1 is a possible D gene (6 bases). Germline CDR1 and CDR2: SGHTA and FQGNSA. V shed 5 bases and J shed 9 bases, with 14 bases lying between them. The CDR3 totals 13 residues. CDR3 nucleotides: TGTGCCAGCAGCACCGACCAGGGGTTGCCCCAGCATTTT. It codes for CASSTDQGLPQHF.

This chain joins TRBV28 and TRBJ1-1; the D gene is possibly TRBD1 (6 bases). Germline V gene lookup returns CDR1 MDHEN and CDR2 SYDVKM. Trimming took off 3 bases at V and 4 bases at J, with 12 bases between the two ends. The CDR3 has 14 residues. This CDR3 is CASSLGGQSTEAFF. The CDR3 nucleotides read TGTGCCAGCAGTTTGGGGGGGCAGAGCACTGAAGCTTTCTTT.

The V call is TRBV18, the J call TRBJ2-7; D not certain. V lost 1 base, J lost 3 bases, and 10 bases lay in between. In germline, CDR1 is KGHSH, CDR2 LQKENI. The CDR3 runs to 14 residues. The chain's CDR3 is CASSPLQNDYEQYF. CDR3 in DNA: TGTGCCAGCTCACCACTACAGAACGACTACGAGCAGTACTTC.

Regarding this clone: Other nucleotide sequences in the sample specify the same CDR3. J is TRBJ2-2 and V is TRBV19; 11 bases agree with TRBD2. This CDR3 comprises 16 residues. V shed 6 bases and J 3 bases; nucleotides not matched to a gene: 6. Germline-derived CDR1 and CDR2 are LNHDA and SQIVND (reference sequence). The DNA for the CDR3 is TGTGCCAGTAGCCGAACTAGCGGGGGCTACACCGGGGAGCTGTTTTTT. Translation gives CASSRTSGGYTGELFF.

The CDR3 loop reads CATGNNEQFF. In DNA form, the CDR3 reads TGTGCCACTGGTAACAATGAGCAGTTCTTC. The rearrangement joins TRBV7-8 to TRBJ2-1; D remains ambiguous. The CDR3 totals 10 residues. V lost 10 bases, J lost 5 bases, and 6 bases lay in between. Germline assignment: CDR1 SGHVS and CDR2 FQNEAQ.

CDR3 sequence reads: CAWSTLGYEQYF. The CDR3 DNA is TGTGCCTGGAGTACACTCGGGTACGAGCAGTACTTC. The chain combines TRBV30 with TRBJ2-7, with D unclear. Germline V gene sequence: CDR1 GTSNPN, CDR2 SVGIG (reference sequence). The CDR3 spans 12 residues. Trimming cost V 2 bases and J 4 bases, with 9 bases left between them.

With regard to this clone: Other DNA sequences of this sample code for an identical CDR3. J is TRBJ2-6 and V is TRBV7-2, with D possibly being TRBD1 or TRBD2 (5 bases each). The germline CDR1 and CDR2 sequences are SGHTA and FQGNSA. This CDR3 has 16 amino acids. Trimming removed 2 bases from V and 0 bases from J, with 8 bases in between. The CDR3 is CASSLTGGSGANVLTF. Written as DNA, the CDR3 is TGTGCCAGCAGCTTAACTGGGGGCTCTGGGGCCAACGTCCTGACTTTC. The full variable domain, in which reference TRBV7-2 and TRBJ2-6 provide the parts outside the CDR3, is GAGVSQSPSNKVTEKGKDVELRCDPISGHTALYWYRQSLGQGLEFLIYFQGNSAPDKSGLPSDRFSAERTGGSVSTLTIQRTQQEDSAVYLCASSLTGGSGANVLTFGAGSRLTVL.

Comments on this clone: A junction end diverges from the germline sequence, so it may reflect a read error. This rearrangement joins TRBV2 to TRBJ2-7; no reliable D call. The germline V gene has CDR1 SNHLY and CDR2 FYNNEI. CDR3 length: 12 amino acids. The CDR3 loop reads CASTKESYAQYF. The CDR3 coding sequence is TGTGCCAGCACGAAGGAATCCTACGCGCAGTACTTC.

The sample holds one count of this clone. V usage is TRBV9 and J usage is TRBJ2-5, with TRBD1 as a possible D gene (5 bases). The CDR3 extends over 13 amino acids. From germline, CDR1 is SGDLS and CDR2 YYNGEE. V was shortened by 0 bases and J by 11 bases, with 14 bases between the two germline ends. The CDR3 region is CASSVDDSLGQYF. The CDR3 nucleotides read TGTGCCAGCAGCGTAGATGACAGCTTGGGGCAGTACTTC. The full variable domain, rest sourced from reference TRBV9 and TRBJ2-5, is DSGVTQTPKHLITATGQRVTLRCSPRSGDLSVYWYQQSLDQGLQFLIQYYNGEERAKGNILERFSAQQFPDLHSELNLSSLELGDSALYFCASSVDDSLGQYFGPGTRLLVL.

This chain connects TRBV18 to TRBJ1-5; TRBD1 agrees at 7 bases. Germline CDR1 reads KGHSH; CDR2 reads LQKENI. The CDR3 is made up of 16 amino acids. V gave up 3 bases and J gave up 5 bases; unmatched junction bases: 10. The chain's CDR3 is CASSPTPQGSDQPQHF. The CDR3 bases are TGTGCCAGCTCACCCACTCCACAGGGGTCTGATCAGCCCCAGCATTTT.

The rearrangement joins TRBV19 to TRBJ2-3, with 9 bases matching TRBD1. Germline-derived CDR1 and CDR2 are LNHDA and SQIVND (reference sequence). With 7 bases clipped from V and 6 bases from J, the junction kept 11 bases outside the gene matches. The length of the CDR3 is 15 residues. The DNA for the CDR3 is TGTGCCAGTACCTACAGGGGGCTGCGTTGCGATACGCAGTATTTT. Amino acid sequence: CASTYRGLRCDTQYF.

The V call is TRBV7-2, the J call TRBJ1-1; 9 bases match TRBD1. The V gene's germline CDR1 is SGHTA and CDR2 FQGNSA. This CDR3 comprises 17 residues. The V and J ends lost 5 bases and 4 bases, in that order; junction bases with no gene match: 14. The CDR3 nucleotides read TGTGCCAGCAGCCTCCATTTGGGACAGGGTATCCCCACTGAAGCTTTCTTT. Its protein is CASSLHLGQGIPTEAFF.

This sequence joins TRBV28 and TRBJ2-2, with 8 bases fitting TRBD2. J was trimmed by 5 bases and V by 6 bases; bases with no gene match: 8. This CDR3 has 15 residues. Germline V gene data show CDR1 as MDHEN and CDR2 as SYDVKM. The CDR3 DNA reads TGTGCCAGCAGCGATCTACGCGGGGGGACCGGGGAGCTGTTTTTT. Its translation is CASSDLRGGTGELFF.

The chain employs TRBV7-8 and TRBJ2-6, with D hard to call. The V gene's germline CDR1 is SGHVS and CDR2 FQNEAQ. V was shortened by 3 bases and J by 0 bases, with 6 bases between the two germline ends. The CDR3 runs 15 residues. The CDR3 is CASSLGSSGANVLTF. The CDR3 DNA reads TGTGCCAGCAGCTTGGGTAGCTCTGGGGCCAACGTCCTGACTTTC.

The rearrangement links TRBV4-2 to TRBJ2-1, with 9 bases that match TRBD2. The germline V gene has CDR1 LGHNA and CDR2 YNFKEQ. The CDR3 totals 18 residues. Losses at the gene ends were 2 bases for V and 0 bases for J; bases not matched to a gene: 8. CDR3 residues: CASSQIFGGRGSYNEQFF. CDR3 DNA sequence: TGTGCCAGCAGCCAAATATTCGGCGGGAGGGGCTCCTACAATGAGCAGTTCTTC.

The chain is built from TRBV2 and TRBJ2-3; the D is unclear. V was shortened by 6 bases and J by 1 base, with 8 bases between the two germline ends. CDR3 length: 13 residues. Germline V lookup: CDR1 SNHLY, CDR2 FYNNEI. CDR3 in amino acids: CASRWVGTDTQYF. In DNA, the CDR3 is TGTGCCAGCAGGTGGGTGGGCACAGATACGCAGTATTTT.

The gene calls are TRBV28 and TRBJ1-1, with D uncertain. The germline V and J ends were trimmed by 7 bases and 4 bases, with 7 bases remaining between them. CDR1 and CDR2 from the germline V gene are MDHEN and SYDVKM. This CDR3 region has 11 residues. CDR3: CASTSSTEAFF. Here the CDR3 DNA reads TGTGCCAGCACTAGTAGCACTGAAGCTTTCTTT.

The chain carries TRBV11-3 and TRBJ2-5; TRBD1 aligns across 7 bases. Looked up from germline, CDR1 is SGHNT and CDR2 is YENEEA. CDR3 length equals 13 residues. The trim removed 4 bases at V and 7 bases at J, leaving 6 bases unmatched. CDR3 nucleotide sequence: TGTGCCAGCAGCTCCGGGACAGAGGGGACCCAGTACTTC. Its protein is CASSSGTEGTQYF. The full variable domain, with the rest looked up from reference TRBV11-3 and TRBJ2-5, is EAGVVQSPRYKIIEKKQPVAFWCNPISGHNTLYWYLQNLGQGPELLIRYENEEAVDDSQLPKDRFSAERLKGVDSTLKIQPAELGDSAVYLCASSSGTEGTQYFGPGTRLLVL.

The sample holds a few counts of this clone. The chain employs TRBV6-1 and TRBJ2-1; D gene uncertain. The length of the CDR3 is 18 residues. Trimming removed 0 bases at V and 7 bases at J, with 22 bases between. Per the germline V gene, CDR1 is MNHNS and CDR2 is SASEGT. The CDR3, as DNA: TGTGCCAGCAGTGAAGCGCTTCGAGGTTCTGCCGCTGCGAATGAGCAGTTCTTC. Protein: CASSEALRGSAAANEQFF.

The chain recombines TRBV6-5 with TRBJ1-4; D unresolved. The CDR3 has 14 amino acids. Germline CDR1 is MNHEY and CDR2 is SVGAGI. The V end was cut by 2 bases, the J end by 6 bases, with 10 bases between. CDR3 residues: CASSYVTRDEKLFF. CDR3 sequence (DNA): TGTGCCAGCAGTTACGTCACAAGGGATGAAAAACTGTTTTTT.

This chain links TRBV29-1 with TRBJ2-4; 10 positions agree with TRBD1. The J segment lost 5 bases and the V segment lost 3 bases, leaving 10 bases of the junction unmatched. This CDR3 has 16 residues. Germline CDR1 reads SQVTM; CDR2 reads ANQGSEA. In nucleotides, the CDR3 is TGCAGCGTTGATGGTGCCGGGACAGGGGCCGAAAACATTCAGTACTTC. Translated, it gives CSVDGAGTGAENIQYF.

CDR3 sequence: CASSLSHASRSSSYEQYF. The CDR3, as DNA: TGTGCCAGCAGCTTATCGCATGCTAGCAGGTCCTCCTCCTACGAGCAGTACTTC. The V call is TRBV7-9, the J call TRBJ2-7; perhaps TRBD2 as D (5 bases). Germline CDR1 reads SEHNR; CDR2 reads FQNEAQ (reference sequence). V was shortened by 2 bases and J by 0 bases, with 20 bases between the two germline ends. The CDR3 totals 18 residues.

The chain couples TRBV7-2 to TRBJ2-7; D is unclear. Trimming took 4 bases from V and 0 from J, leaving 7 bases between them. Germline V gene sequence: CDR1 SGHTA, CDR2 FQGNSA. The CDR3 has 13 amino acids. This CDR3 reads CASSSLASYEQYF. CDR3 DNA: TGTGCCAGCAGCTCACTCGCCTCCTACGAGCAGTACTTC.